A single sample is the source of the 20 T cell receptor beta chains below, sequenced in a study of post-analysis software for immune sequencing data. Prepared TCR beta cDNA libraries contained unique molecular identifiers. TCRdb itself ran the PCR reads through MiXCR, one entry per CDR3 protein. The data hold over 300,000 distinct CDR3 sequences, with about a third observed a single time. Study results and caveats: Included in a set of about five TRBV segments more frequent in patients than controls were TRBV5-6, TRBV5-1 and TRBV20-1.

No cognate antigen is known for these TCRs. Source material: blood. These receptors were taken from a girl aged 5-17 years with multiple sclerosis.

As regards this clonotype: A read error may produce the germline difference seen at one junction end. The chain joins TRBV11-2 to TRBJ1-1, with D tentatively TRBD1 (5 bases). The CDR3 loop spans 13 amino acids. Germline V gene lookup returns CDR1 SGHAT and CDR2 FQNNGV. This CDR3 reads CTSSTSFGTRAFF. The CDR3 bases are TGTACCAGCAGCACAAGTTTTGGGACGAGGGCTTTCTTT.

This chain joins TRBV4-1 and TRBJ1-4; 8 positions match TRBD1. The germline V gene encodes CDR1 MGHRA and CDR2 YSYEKL. V lost 6 bases and J lost 5; bases outside the gene matches: 8. The length of the CDR3 is 15 residues. CDR3 amino acids: CASRGYRGVNEKLFF. CDR3 coding DNA: TGCGCCAGCAGGGGCTACAGGGGGGTGAATGAAAAACTGTTTTTT.

This clonotype was recorded many times. CDR3 protein: CASSLTVNYGYTF. The CDR3 bases are TGTGCCAGCAGTTTAACGGTTAACTATGGCTACACCTTC. The J gene is TRBJ1-2, the V gene TRBV12-3 or TRBV12-4; no definite D call. V dropped 2 bases and J dropped 1 base, with 5 bases sitting between them. The CDR3 extends over 13 amino acids.

This clonotype was detected ten times or more. This chain joins TRBV12-3 or TRBV12-4 and TRBJ2-7, with 7 bases lining up with TRBD1. V lost 5 bases and J lost 1; bases outside the gene matches: 11. This CDR3 has 16 residues. CDR3 bases: TGTGCCAGCAGTCTACAAGGGACAGAGGTTTCCTACGAGCAGTACTTC. As protein: CASSLQGTEVSYEQYF.

The chain links TRBV7-2 to TRBJ1-6, with a weak D call TRBD1 (5 bases). Per the germline V gene, CDR1 is SGHTA and CDR2 is FQGNSA. This CDR3 has 13 residues. V was pared by 7 bases and J by 9 bases, with 13 bases between. CDR3 loop: CASTKSGGSPLHF. The CDR3 DNA reads TGTGCCAGCACCAAATCCGGGGGTTCACCCCTCCACTTT.

This chain joins TRBV20-1 and TRBJ2-3; the D gene could be TRBD1 or TRBD2 (5 bases each). Germline V lookup: CDR1 DFQATT, CDR2 SNEGSKA (reference sequence). Trimming pared 6 bases from V and 4 bases from J, leaving 17 bases between. This CDR3 has 14 residues. The CDR3 DNA reads TGCAGTGCCCGCATTTCGGGGCTACCAGATACGCAGTATTTT. Translation: CSARISGLPDTQYF.

By share of the sample, this clonotype is medium-sized. The V call is TRBV7-2, the J call TRBJ2-7; possible D gene TRBD1, 8 bases. From germline, CDR1 is SGHTA and CDR2 FQGNSA. CDR3 length equals 13 residues. With 5 bases removed from V and 2 bases from J, the gap between germline ends came to 10 bases. CDR3 bases: TGTGCCAGCAGCACAGGGGGGGCCTACGAGCAGTACTTC. This encodes CASSTGGAYEQYF. Filled out from reference TRBV7-2 and TRBJ2-7, the complete variable domain reads GAGVSQSPSNKVTEKGKDVELRCDPISGHTALYWYRQSLGQGLEFLIYFQGNSAPDKSGLPSDRFSAERTGGSVSTLTIQRTQQEDSAVYLCASSTGGAYEQYFGPGTRLTVT.

This clonotype was counted between two and nine times. The rearrangement joins TRBV2 to TRBJ2-7; 8 nucleotides line up with TRBD1. V trimming: 2 bases; J trimming: 6 bases; junction bases outside the gene matches: 9. Germline values: CDR1 SNHLY, CDR2 FYNNEI. CDR3 length: 15 amino acids. The chain's CDR3 is CASSEPGGSFSEQYF. The CDR3 DNA follows: TGTGCCAGCAGTGAACCAGGGGGCTCGTTCTCCGAGCAGTACTTC.

This CDR3 is CSASPLAGGYNEQFF. The CDR3, as DNA: TGCAGTGCTAGCCCTCTAGCGGGGGGTTACAATGAGCAGTTCTTC. The chain is built from TRBV20-1 and TRBJ2-1; 11 nucleotides align to TRBD2. CDR3 length equals 15 residues. Germline V CDR1 and CDR2: DFQATT, SNEGSKA (reference sequence). Unmatched junction bases numbered 5, after V lost 3 bases and J lost 4 bases.

The gene calls are TRBV14 and TRBJ2-1, with TRBD2 as a possible D gene (5 bases). The V and J ends lost 2 bases and 9 bases respectively, with 17 bases between them. Germline-derived CDR1 and CDR2 are SGHDN and FVKESK. This CDR3 region has 15 residues. CDR3 amino acids: CASSQLRGGPSEQFF. In DNA, the CDR3 is TGTGCCAGCAGCCAACTCCGGGGTGGCCCCTCTGAGCAGTTCTTC.

The table lists this clonotype with many counts. For the CDR3, the DNA is TGTGCCAGCAGCTACCAGACTAGCGGGGGACCTATCACAGATACGCAGTATTTT. It translates to CASSYQTSGGPITDTQYF. The chain carries TRBV9 and TRBJ2-3, with 12 bases that match TRBD2. The V and J ends lost 4 bases and 2 bases, in that order; junction bases with no gene match: 11. Germline V gives CDR1 SGDLS, CDR2 YYNGEE. The CDR3 has 18 residues.

This clonotype has only a few counts. This chain joins TRBV18 and TRBJ1-5, with TRBD1 as a possible D gene (5 bases). Trimming left V 3 bases short and J 6 bases short, with 9 bases between. CDR3 length: 13 amino acids. The germline V gene encodes CDR1 KGHSH and CDR2 LQKENI. The CDR3 DNA reads TGTGCCAGCTCACCCGACGGGGGTCAGCCCCAGCATTTT. Translated: CASSPDGGQPQHF.

Here the CDR3 DNA reads TGCGCCAGCTCTACCCATGGGGGAGGGACAGACGCAGATACGCAGTATTTT. Translating it yields CASSTHGGGTDADTQYF. The V gene is TRBV4-1, the J gene TRBJ2-3; D could derive from TRBD1 or TRBD2 (7 bases each). CDR3 length: 17 amino acids. Trimming removed 8 bases from V and 4 bases from J, with 25 bases in between. The germline V gene has CDR1 MGHRA and CDR2 YSYEKL.

This clonotype was recorded only once. The genes are TRBV4-1 and TRBJ2-7; 8 nucleotides line up with TRBD1. Germline V gives CDR1 MGHRA, CDR2 YSYEKL. V trimming: 2 bases; J trimming: 2 bases; junction bases outside the gene matches: 5. This CDR3 contains 15 residues. For the CDR3, the DNA is TGCGCCAGCAGCCAATCCGGGACAGGAGCCTACGAGCAGTACGTC. Translating it yields CASSQSGTGAYEQYV.

V and J are TRBV20-1 and TRBJ2-5, with TRBD1 matching 12 bases. Trimming removed 3 bases from V and 4 bases from J; junction bases left unmatched: 6. Per the germline V gene, CDR1 is DFQATT and CDR2 is SNEGSKA (reference sequence). The CDR3 is 15 amino acids. The DNA of the CDR3 is TGCAGTGCTAGTACCGGGACAGGGGGCCTAGAGACCCAGTACTTC. Protein: CSASTGTGGLETQYF.

As to this clonotype: The junction departs from germline at one end; a sequencing error may be responsible. The CDR3 sequence: CASRHLQGNYGYTF. The CDR3 DNA follows: TGTGCCAGCCGCCACCTACAGGGGAACTATGGCTACACCTTC. This chain joins TRBV3-1 and TRBJ1-2; 7 bases line up with TRBD1. The germline gives CDR1 LGHDT, CDR2 YNNKEL (reference sequence). This CDR3 contains 14 residues.

This chain links TRBV5-6 with TRBJ2-3, with D tentatively TRBD1 or TRBD2 (6 bases each). V lost 2 bases, J lost 2 bases, and 18 bases lay in between. CDR1 and CDR2 (germline): SGHDT, YYEEEE. The CDR3 covers 17 residues. This chain's CDR3 is CASSFPRTGAPTDTQYF. DNA of the CDR3: TGTGCCAGCAGCTTTCCTCGTACGGGGGCCCCCACAGATACGCAGTATTTT.

The chain links TRBV7-9 to TRBJ1-5; D not resolved. V lost 7 bases and J 2 bases, leaving 6 bases between the germline ends. The germline V gene has CDR1 SEHNR and CDR2 FQNEAQ (reference sequence). The CDR3 length is 12 residues. The CDR3 loop is CASTTGNQPQHF. The CDR3 nucleotides read TGTGCCAGCACAACGGGCAATCAGCCCCAGCATTTT.

This clonotype was seen ten or more times. V and J are TRBV29-1 and TRBJ1-2; D possibly corresponds to TRBD1 (5 bases). This CDR3 contains 13 residues. With 4 bases removed from V and 2 bases from J, the gap between germline ends came to 11 bases. Germline values: CDR1 SQVTM, CDR2 ANQGSEA. The CDR3 DNA sequence: TGCAGCGTTGGGACTCAGGGAAACTATGGCTACACCTTC. Its translation: CSVGTQGNYGYTF.

This chain links TRBV7-2 with TRBJ1-1, with D uncertain. Germline CDR1 and CDR2: SGHTA and FQGNSA. V was trimmed by 0 bases and J by 7 bases, leaving 18 bases between them. This CDR3 is 16 amino acids long. DNA for the CDR3: TGTGCCAGCAGCTTAGCCCTACGGCGGGGAAAGGGTGAAGCTTTCTTT. Its protein is CASSLALRRGKGEAFF.